There are a few counts of the clone carrying this T cell receptor (beta chain). The antigen is unknown. TCRdb passed the RT-PCR reads through MiXCR, listing each CDR3 protein once. The table lists hundreds of thousands of distinct CDR3 sequences, 25% of them singletons, with approximately 2% in the top ten. CDR1 is SGHTA and CDR2 is FQGNSA in the germline V gene. The CDR3 extends over 13 amino acids. The ends were cut back, 5 bases at V and 3 bases at J, with 11 bases in the middle. This specimen comes from a study of response to subunit inactivated influenza vaccine. Study results and caveats: Authors suggested each seasonal influenza vaccination recruits few new T cells.

This TCR came from a man in his fifties or sixties who received an inactivated influenza vaccine. The input for sequencing was CD4+ T cells sorted from PBMCs, taken 5 to 6 days after vaccination. The chain links TRBV7-2 to TRBJ2-7, with D perhaps matching TRBD1 (5 bases). The CDR3 nucleotides read TGTGCCAGCAGCCTAACAGGAAACTACGAGCAGTACTTC. It translates to CASSLTGNYEQYF.